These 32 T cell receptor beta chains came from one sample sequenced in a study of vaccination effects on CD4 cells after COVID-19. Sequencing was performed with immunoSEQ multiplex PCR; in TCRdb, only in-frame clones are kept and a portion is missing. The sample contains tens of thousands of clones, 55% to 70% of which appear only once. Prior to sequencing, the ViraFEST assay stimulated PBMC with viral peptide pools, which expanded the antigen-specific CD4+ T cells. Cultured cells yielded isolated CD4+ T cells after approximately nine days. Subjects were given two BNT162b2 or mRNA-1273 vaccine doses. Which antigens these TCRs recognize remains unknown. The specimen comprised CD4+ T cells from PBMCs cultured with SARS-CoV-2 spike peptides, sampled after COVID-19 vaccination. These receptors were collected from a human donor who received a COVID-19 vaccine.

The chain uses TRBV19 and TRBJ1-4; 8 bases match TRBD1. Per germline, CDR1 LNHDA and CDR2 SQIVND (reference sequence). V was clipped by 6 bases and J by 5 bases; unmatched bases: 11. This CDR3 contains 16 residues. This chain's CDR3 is CASSGTGKTQNEKLFF. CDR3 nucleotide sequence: TGTGCCAGTAGCGGGACAGGAAAAACTCAAAATGAAAAACTGTTTTTT.

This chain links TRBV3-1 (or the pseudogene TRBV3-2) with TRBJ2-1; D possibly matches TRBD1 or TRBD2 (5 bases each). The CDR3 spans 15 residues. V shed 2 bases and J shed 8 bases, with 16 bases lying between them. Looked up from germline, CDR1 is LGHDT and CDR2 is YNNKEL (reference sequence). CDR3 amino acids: CASSQSYGAWDEQFF. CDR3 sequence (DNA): TGTGCCAGCAGCCAATCTTACGGGGCTTGGGATGAGCAGTTCTTC.

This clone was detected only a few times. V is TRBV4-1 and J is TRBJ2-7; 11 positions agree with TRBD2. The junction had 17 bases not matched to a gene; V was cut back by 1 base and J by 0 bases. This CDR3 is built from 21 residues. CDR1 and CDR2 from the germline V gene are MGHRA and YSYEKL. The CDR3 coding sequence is TGCGCCAGCAGCCAAGCACCCCGGACTAGCGGGCGTGTTTCCAGCTCCTACGAGCAGTACTTC. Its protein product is CASSQAPRTSGRVSSSYEQYF.

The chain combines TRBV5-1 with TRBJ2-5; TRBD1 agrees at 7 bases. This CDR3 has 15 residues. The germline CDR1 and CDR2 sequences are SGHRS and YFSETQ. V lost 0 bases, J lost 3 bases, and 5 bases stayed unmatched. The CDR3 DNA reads TGCGCCAGCAGCTTGGGGTCAGGGGGTGAAGAGACCCAGTACTTC. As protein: CASSLGSGGEETQYF.

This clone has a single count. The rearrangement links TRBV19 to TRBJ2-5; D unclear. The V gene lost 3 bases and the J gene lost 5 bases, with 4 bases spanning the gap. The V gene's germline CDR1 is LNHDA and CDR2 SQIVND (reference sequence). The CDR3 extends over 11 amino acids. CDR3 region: CASSMLETQYF. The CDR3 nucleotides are TGTGCCAGTAGTATGTTGGAGACCCAGTACTTC.

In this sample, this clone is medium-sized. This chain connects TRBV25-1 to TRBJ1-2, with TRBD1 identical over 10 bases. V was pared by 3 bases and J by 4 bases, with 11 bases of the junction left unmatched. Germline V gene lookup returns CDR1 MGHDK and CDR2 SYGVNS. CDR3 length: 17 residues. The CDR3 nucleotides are TGTGCCAGCAGTGACCGGGACAGGGGAGCGGTCGGCTATGGCTACACCTTC. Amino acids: CASSDRDRGAVGYGYTF.

Written as DNA, the CDR3 is TGTGCCAGCAGCTCCAGGTTGGGGGTTTACAATGAGCAGTTCTTC. Amino acid sequence: CASSSRLGVYNEQFF. The genes are TRBV5-4 and TRBJ2-1; D is possibly TRBD1 or TRBD2 (5 bases each). Per the germline V gene, CDR1 is SGHNT and CDR2 is YYREEE (reference sequence). Deletions cut 3 bases from V and 4 bases from J, with 14 bases between. The CDR3 is made up of 15 amino acids.

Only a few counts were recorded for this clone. CDR3 sequence (DNA): TGTGCCATCAGTGATGACGCGGGGGGCACCGGGGAGCTGTTTTTT. Its translation: CAISDDAGGTGELFF. The J gene is TRBJ2-2, the V gene TRBV10-3; 8 bases are a match to TRBD2. After removal of 3 bases from V and 4 bases from J, the junction contained 4 bases not matched to a gene. This CDR3 spans 15 amino acids. Germline V lookup: CDR1 ENHRY, CDR2 SYGVKD.

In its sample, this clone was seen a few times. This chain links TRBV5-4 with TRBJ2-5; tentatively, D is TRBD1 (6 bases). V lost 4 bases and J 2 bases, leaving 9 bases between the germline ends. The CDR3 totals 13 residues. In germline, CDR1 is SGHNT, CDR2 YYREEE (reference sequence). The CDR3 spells CASSPTGQETQYF. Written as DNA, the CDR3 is TGTGCCAGCAGCCCGACAGGACAAGAGACCCAGTACTTC.

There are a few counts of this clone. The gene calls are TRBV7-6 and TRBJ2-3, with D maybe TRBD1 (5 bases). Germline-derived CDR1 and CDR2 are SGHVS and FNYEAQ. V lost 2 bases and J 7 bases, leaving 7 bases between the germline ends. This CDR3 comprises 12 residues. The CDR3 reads CASSLQGNTQYF. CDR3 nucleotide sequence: TGTGCCAGCAGCTTACAGGGAAATACGCAGTATTTT.

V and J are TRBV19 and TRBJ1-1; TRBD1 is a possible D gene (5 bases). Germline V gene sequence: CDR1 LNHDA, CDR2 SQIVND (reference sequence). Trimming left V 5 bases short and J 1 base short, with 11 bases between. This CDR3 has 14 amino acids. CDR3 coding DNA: TGTGCCAGTAGTGTCCAGGGTCCGAACACTGAAGCTTTCTTT. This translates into CASSVQGPNTEAFF.

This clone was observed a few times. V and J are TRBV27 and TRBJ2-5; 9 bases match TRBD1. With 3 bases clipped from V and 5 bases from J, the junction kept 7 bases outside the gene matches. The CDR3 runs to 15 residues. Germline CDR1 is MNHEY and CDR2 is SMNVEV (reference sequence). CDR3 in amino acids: CASSFGQGMGETQYF. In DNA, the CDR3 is TGTGCCAGCAGTTTCGGACAGGGGATGGGGGAGACCCAGTACTTC.

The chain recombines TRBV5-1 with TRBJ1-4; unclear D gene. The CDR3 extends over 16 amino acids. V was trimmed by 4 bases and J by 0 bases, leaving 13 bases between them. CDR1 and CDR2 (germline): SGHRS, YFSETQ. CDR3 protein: CASSQGVLATNEKLFF. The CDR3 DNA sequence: TGCGCCAGCAGCCAAGGAGTACTGGCAACTAATGAAAAACTGTTTTTT.

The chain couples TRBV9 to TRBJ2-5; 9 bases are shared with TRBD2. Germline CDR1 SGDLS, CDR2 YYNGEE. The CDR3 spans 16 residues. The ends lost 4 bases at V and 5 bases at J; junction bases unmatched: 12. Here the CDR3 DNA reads TGTGCCAGCAGCCCGAGAAGTAGCGGGAGTTTCGAGACCCAGTACTTC. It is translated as CASSPRSSGSFETQYF.

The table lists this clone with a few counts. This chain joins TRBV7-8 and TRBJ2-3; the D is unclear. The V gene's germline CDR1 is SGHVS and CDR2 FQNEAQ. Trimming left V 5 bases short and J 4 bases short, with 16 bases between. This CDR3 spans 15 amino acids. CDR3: CASSPRTLQADTQYF. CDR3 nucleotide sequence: TGTGCCAGCAGCCCCCGGACCCTCCAAGCAGATACGCAGTATTTT.

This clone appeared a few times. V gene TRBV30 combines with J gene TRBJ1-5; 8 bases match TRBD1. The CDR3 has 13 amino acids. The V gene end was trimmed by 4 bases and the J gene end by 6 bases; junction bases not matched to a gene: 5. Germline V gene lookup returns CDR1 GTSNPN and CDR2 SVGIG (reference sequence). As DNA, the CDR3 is TGTGCCTGGACCCCAGGGGGCGGTCAGCCCCAGCATTTT. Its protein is CAWTPGGGQPQHF.

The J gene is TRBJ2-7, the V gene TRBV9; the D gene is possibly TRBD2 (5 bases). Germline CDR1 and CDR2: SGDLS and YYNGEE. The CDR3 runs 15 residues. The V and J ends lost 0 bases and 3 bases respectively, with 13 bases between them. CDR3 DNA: TGTGCCAGCAGCGTAGCAGAGGGTGGGTACTACGAGCAGTACTTC. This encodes CASSVAEGGYYEQYF.

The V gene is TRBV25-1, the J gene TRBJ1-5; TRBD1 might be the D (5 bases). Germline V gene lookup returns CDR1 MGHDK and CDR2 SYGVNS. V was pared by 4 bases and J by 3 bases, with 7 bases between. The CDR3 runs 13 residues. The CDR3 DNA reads TGTGCCAGCAGTGTAGGGGACAATCAGCCCCAGCATTTT. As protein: CASSVGDNQPQHF. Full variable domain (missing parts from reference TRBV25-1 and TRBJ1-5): EADIYQTPRYLVIGTGKKITLECSQTMGHDKMYWYQQDPGMELHLIHYSYGVNSTEKGDLSSESTVSRIRTEHFPLTLESARPSHTSQYLCASSVGDNQPQHFGDGTRLSIL.

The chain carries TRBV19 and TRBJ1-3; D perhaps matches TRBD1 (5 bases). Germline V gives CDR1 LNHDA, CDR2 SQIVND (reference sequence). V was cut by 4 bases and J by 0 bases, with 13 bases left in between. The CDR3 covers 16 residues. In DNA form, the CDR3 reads TGTGCCAGTAGTAGATCGAGCGGGACCTCTGGAAACACCATATATTTT. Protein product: CASSRSSGTSGNTIYF. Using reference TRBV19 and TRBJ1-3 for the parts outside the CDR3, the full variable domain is DGGITQSPKYLFRKEGQNVTLSCEQNLNHDAMYWYRQDPGQGLRLIYYSQIVNDFQKGDIAEGYSVSREKKESFPLTVTSAQKNPTAFYLCASSRSSGTSGNTIYFGEGSWLTVV.

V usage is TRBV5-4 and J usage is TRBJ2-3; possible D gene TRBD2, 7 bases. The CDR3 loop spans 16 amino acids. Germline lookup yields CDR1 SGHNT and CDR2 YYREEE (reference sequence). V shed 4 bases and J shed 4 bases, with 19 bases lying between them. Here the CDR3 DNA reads TGTGCCAGCAGCGGGGCCTTAAGAGGGGGGGCAGATACGCAGTATTTT. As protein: CASSGALRGGADTQYF.

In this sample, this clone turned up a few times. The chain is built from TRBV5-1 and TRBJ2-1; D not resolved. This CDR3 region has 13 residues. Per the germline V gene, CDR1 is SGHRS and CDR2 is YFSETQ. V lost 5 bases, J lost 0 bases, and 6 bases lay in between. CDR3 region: CASSSPSYNEQFF. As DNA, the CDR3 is TGCGCCAGCAGTTCTCCCTCCTACAATGAGCAGTTCTTC.

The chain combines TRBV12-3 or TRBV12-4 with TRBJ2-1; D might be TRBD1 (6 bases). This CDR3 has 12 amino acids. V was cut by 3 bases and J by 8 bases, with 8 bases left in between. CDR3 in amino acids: CASSFQGYEQFF. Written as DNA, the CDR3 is TGTGCCAGCAGTTTTCAGGGGTATGAGCAGTTCTTC.

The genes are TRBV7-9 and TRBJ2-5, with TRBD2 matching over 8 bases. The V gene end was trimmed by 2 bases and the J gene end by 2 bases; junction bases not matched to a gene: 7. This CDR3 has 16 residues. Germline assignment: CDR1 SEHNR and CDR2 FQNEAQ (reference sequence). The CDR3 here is CASSLTGLANQETQYF. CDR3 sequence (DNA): TGTGCCAGCAGCTTAACAGGACTAGCAAATCAAGAGACCCAGTACTTC.

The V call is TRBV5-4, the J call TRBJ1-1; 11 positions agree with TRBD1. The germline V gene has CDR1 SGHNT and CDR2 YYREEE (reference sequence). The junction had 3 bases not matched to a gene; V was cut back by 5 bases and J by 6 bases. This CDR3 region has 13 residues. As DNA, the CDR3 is TGTGCCAGCAGGCAGGGACAGGGGGCTGAAGCTTTCTTT. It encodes CASRQGQGAEAFF.

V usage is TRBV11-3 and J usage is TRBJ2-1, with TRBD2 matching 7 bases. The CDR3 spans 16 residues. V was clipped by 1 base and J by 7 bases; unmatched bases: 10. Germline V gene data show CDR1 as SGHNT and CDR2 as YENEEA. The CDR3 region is CASSLGVTGAGNEQFF. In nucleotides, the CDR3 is TGTGCCAGCAGCTTAGGCGTTACGGGAGCGGGAAATGAGCAGTTCTTC.

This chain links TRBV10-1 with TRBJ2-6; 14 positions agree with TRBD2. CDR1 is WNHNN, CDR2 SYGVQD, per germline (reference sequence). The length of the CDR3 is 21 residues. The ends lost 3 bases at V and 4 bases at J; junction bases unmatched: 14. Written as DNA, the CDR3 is TGCGCCAGCAGTGATTGGCTCTCGGTGGGACTAGCGGGAGAGGGGGCCAACGTCCTGACTTTC. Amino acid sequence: CASSDWLSVGLAGEGANVLTF.

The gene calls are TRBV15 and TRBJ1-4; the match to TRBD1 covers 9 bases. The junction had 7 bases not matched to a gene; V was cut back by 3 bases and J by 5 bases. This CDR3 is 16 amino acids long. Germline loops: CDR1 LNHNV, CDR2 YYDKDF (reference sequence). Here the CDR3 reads CATSRDSGTGNEKLFF. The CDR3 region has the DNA TGTGCCACCAGCAGGGATTCCGGGACAGGGAATGAAAAACTGTTTTTT.

In nucleotides, the CDR3 is TGTGCCATCAGTGGACAGGGACGGGAAAACGAGCAGTACTTC. Protein sequence: CAISGQGRENEQYF. The chain has TRBV10-3 and TRBJ2-7, with TRBD1 identical over 7 bases. J lost 5 bases, V lost 4 bases, and 8 bases had no gene match. The CDR3 is made up of 14 amino acids. Germline V CDR1 and CDR2: ENHRY, SYGVKD.

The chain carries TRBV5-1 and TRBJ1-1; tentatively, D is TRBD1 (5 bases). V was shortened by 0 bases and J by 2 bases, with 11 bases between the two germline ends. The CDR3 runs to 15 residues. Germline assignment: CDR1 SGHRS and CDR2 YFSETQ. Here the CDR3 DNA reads TGCGCCAGCAGCTTGGCAGGGTTAGGAAACACTGAAGCTTTCTTT. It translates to CASSLAGLGNTEAFF.

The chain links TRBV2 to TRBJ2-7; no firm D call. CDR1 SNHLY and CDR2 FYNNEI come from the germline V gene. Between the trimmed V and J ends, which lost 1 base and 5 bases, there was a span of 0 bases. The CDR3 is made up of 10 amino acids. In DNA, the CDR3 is TGTGCCAGCAGTGAAGACGAGCAGTACTTC. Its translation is CASSEDEQYF.

The CDR3 bases are TGTGCCAGCTCACCGCTAGCGGGAGGGGAGACCCAGTACTTC. Translation: CASSPLAGGETQYF. The V gene is TRBV18, the J gene TRBJ2-5, with 12 positions matching TRBD2. The V gene end was trimmed by 3 bases and the J gene end by 5 bases; junction bases not matched to a gene: 1. The CDR3 is 14 amino acids. The germline gives CDR1 KGHSH, CDR2 LQKENI.

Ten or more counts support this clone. The CDR3 here is CASSPKTGVIEYGYTF. The CDR3 DNA reads TGTGCCAGTAGTCCGAAGACAGGGGTTATTGAGTATGGCTACACCTTC. The V gene is TRBV19, the J gene TRBJ1-2, with 8 bases identical to TRBD1. Germline values: CDR1 LNHDA, CDR2 SQIVND (reference sequence). This CDR3 region has 16 residues. V lost 5 bases, J lost 5 bases, and 13 bases stayed unmatched. The full variable domain, its missing parts supplied by reference TRBV19 and TRBJ1-2, is DGGITQSPKYLFRKEGQNVTLSCEQNLNHDAMYWYRQDPGQGLRLIYYSQIVNDFQKGDIAEGYSVSREKKESFPLTVTSAQKNPTAFYLCASSPKTGVIEYGYTFGSGTRLTVV.